A single sample is the source of the 28 T cell receptor beta chains below, sequenced in a study of shared clonotypes between healthy human individuals. Terminally differentiated effector memory CD45RA+ cells were excluded from the naive CD8 cells, which were CD45RO-negative and positively selected for CCR7. Clones were read by immunoSEQ multiplex PCR, and TCRdb kept only the in-frame ones, dropping some. This table has approximately 740,000 clones, 80% to 95% appearing once. What was sequenced was naive CD8+ T cells sorted from blood. Receptors originate from a man aged 25 to 45 in good health.

This sequence joins TRBV9 and TRBJ2-3; D gene unclear. Germline CDR1 SGDLS, CDR2 YYNGEE. The V end was cut by 1 base, the J end by 3 bases, with 9 bases between. This CDR3 is 14 amino acids long. This CDR3 reads CASSVLAVTDTQYF. CDR3 bases: TGTGCCAGCAGCGTATTGGCAGTGACAGATACGCAGTATTTT.

This sequence joins TRBV27 and TRBJ1-1; no definite D call. CDR3 length: 13 residues. Trimming removed 8 bases from V and 1 base from J, with 11 bases in between. Germline-derived CDR1 and CDR2 are MNHEY and SMNVEV (reference sequence). The CDR3 here is CASQTVPNTEAFF. The CDR3, as DNA: TGTGCCAGCCAGACGGTCCCGAACACTGAAGCTTTCTTT.

The chain employs TRBV12-5 and TRBJ2-1; TRBD1 matches at 9 bases. V gave up 6 bases and J gave up 1 base; unmatched junction bases: 7. The CDR3 is 16 amino acids. Germline lookup yields CDR1 LGHNT and CDR2 FRNRAP. The CDR3, as DNA: TGTGCTAGTGGCCGCGCCGGGACAGGGTCCTACAATGAGCAGTTCTTC. Translation: CASGRAGTGSYNEQFF.

The chain recombines TRBV9 with TRBJ2-4; 7 bases line up with TRBD1. This CDR3 region has 13 residues. Germline CDR1 SGDLS, CDR2 YYNGEE. Trimming removed 3 bases from V and 5 bases from J; junction bases left unmatched: 2. The CDR3 nucleotides read TGTGCCAGCAGCGGGGACAGACAAAACATTCAGTACTTC. Translated, it gives CASSGDRQNIQYF.

The rearrangement uses TRBV9 and TRBJ2-5; tentatively, D is TRBD1 (5 bases). V was clipped by 9 bases and J by 1 base, with 13 bases between them. CDR1 and CDR2 from the germline V gene are SGDLS and YYNGEE. The CDR3 length is 13 residues. The CDR3 DNA sequence: TGTGCCAACTTCCAGGGTATCCAAGAGACCCAGTACTTC. Protein sequence: CANFQGIQETQYF.

This chain uses TRBV6-4 with TRBJ2-1; TRBD1 or TRBD2 may be the D gene (5 bases each). CDR1 MRHNA and CDR2 SNTAGT come from the germline V gene. Trimming shortened V by 2 bases and J by 7 bases, and 9 bases separated the two germline ends. The CDR3 loop spans 13 amino acids. CDR3 DNA sequence: TGTGCCAGCAGTGACGGGACCTGGAATGAGCAGTTCTTC. It encodes CASSDGTWNEQFF.

This chain links TRBV7-9 with TRBJ2-7; no reliable D call. The germline CDR1 and CDR2 sequences are SEHNR and FQNEAQ (reference sequence). V lost 1 base and J 0 bases, leaving 10 bases between the germline ends. There are 15 residues in the CDR3. CDR3 loop: CASSLGPSYSYEQYF. In nucleotides, the CDR3 is TGTGCCAGCAGCTTAGGCCCCTCTTACTCCTACGAGCAGTACTTC. Complete variable domain (other parts from reference TRBV7-9 and TRBJ2-7): DTGVSQNPRHKITKRGQNVTFRCDPISEHNRLYWYRQTLGQGPEFLTYFQNEAQLEKSRLLSDRFSAERPKGSFSTLEIQRTEQGDSAMYLCASSLGPSYSYEQYFGPGTRLTVT.

The J gene is TRBJ1-2, the V gene TRBV29-1; the match to TRBD1 covers 8 bases. The V gene's germline CDR1 is SQVTM and CDR2 ANQGSEA. This CDR3 contains 13 residues. J gave up 5 bases and V 1 base, and 3 bases lay outside the gene matches. CDR3 in amino acids: CSVEGQGAYGYTF. The CDR3 nucleotides are TGCAGCGTTGAAGGGCAGGGGGCGTATGGCTACACCTTC.

J is TRBJ2-1 and V is TRBV11-2; 11 nucleotides line up with TRBD2. The trim removed 0 bases at V and 6 bases at J, leaving 7 bases unmatched. Germline loops: CDR1 SGHAT, CDR2 FQNNGV. The CDR3 is 17 amino acids. As DNA, the CDR3 is TGTGCCAGCAGCTTAGATTTAGCGGGAGGGCCGGTCAATGAGCAGTTCTTC. The encoded protein is CASSLDLAGGPVNEQFF.

The rearrangement links TRBV29-1 to TRBJ2-7; the D is unclear. Germline values: CDR1 SQVTM, CDR2 ANQGSEA. Trimming cost V 5 bases and J 0 bases, with 14 bases left between them. The CDR3 spans 14 residues. CDR3 region: CSVYNDGASYEQYF. The CDR3 DNA reads TGCAGCGTTTATAATGACGGAGCCTCCTACGAGCAGTACTTC.

The chain couples TRBV29-1 to TRBJ2-7; TRBD2 aligns across 13 bases. Germline lookup yields CDR1 SQVTM and CDR2 ANQGSEA. V shed 6 bases, J shed 5 bases, and the junction held 7 bases outside the gene matches. This CDR3 has 14 residues. CDR3 nucleotide sequence: TGCAGCGTCCTCACTAGCGGGAGGGCCCACGAGCAGTACTTC. Translated, it gives CSVLTSGRAHEQYF.

As for this clone: The identical CDR3 is also encoded by other nucleotide sequences in the sample. V and J are TRBV6-5 and TRBJ1-1; no reliable D call. CDR1 is MNHEY, CDR2 SVGAGI, per germline. There are 13 residues in the CDR3. Trimming shortened V by 2 bases and J by 5 bases, and 9 bases separated the two germline ends. The CDR3, as DNA: TGTGCCAGCAGTTACGGAGGAGGGACTGAAGCTTTCTTT. Amino acids: CASSYGGGTEAFF.

This chain uses TRBV7-6 with TRBJ2-1; the D call may be TRBD1 or TRBD2 (5 bases each). This CDR3 has 13 amino acids. Trimming stripped 2 bases from V and 8 bases from J, with 10 bases between. The germline CDR1 and CDR2 sequences are SGHVS and FNYEAQ. The CDR3, as DNA: TGTGCCAGCAGCTTAACTGGGACGGATGAGCAGTTCTTC. Protein product: CASSLTGTDEQFF.

On this clone: Other DNA sequences in the same sample also yield this CDR3. This chain connects TRBV28 to TRBJ2-1, with D tentatively TRBD1 (5 bases). The CDR3 has 13 residues. With 4 bases removed from V and 1 base from J, the gap between germline ends came to 5 bases. Per germline, CDR1 MDHEN and CDR2 SYDVKM. CDR3 region: CASSWTSYNEQFF. The CDR3 region has the DNA TGTGCCAGCAGTTGGACATCCTACAATGAGCAGTTCTTC.

This clone is a singleton in its sample. The chain couples TRBV4-3 to TRBJ2-1, with a weak D call TRBD1 (5 bases). Germline V gene lookup returns CDR1 LGHNA and CDR2 YSLEER. The V gene lost 0 bases and the J gene lost 9 bases, with 6 bases spanning the gap. The CDR3 spans 12 residues. The CDR3 region has the DNA TGCGCCAGCAGCCAAGAAACAGGTGAGCAGTTCTTC. Its translation: CASSQETGEQFF.

The chain has TRBV15 and TRBJ2-1; 13 bases line up with TRBD2. J was trimmed by 1 base and V by 5 bases; bases with no gene match: 2. Germline V gene lookup returns CDR1 LNHNV and CDR2 YYDKDF (reference sequence). The CDR3 is made up of 16 amino acids. This CDR3 is CATSGLAGVSYNEQFF. The DNA for the CDR3 is TGTGCCACCAGCGGACTAGCGGGAGTTTCCTACAATGAGCAGTTCTTC.

The genes are TRBV28 and TRBJ1-5, with a weak D call TRBD1 (5 bases). Per germline, CDR1 MDHEN and CDR2 SYDVKM. This CDR3 region has 14 residues. The V end lost 3 bases, the J end lost 4 bases, and 10 bases lay between the germline ends. Here the CDR3 reads CASSLEGLNQPQHF. The CDR3 coding sequence is TGTGCCAGCAGTTTGGAGGGACTGAATCAGCCCCAGCATTTT.

The rearrangement links TRBV28 to TRBJ2-3; 10 bases are a match to TRBD1. The CDR3 has 15 residues. Per germline, CDR1 MDHEN and CDR2 SYDVKM. J was trimmed by 2 bases and V by 2 bases; bases with no gene match: 1. The CDR3: CASSLGTGDTDTQYF. CDR3 in DNA: TGTGCCAGCAGTTTAGGGACAGGGGACACAGATACGCAGTATTTT.

The chain couples TRBV5-4 to TRBJ2-7; tentative D call: TRBD2 (7 bases). The V gene lost 1 base and the J gene lost 5 bases, with 10 bases spanning the gap. CDR3 size: 13 residues. CDR1 and CDR2 from the germline V gene are SGHNT and YYREEE (reference sequence). CDR3 region: CASSLREGDEQYF. DNA for the CDR3: TGTGCCAGCAGCTTGAGGGAGGGGGACGAGCAGTACTTC.

The V and J genes are TRBV7-2 and TRBJ2-7, with 7 bases that match TRBD1. Germline values: CDR1 SGHTA, CDR2 FQGNSA. V gave up 7 bases and J gave up 6 bases; unmatched junction bases: 9. The CDR3 spans 13 residues. CDR3 sequence (DNA): TGTGCCAGCACCGTATTGACAGGGTCCGAGCAGTACTTC. Its translation: CASTVLTGSEQYF.

The rearrangement uses TRBV18 and TRBJ2-3; D unresolved. Germline V gene sequence: CDR1 KGHSH, CDR2 LQKENI. The germline V and J ends were trimmed by 3 bases and 0 bases, with 10 bases remaining between them. The CDR3 runs 15 residues. CDR3 in amino acids: CASSPGLASTDTQYF. DNA for the CDR3: TGTGCCAGCTCACCGGGATTAGCCAGCACAGATACGCAGTATTTT.

The V call is TRBV2, the J call TRBJ2-7, with 11 bases fitting TRBD2. The trim removed 7 bases at V and 5 bases at J, leaving 13 bases unmatched. CDR3 length: 16 residues. Germline lookup yields CDR1 SNHLY and CDR2 FYNNEI. The CDR3 reads CASIQGSLAGGDEQYF. For the CDR3, the DNA is TGTGCCAGCATCCAAGGGAGTCTAGCGGGAGGAGACGAGCAGTACTTC.

This clone was found once. CDR3 loop: CATSRDRAGAGANVLTF. The CDR3 nucleotides are TGTGCCACCAGCAGAGATAGAGCGGGGGCTGGGGCCAACGTCCTGACTTTC. The genes are TRBV15 and TRBJ2-6, with 8 nucleotides matching TRBD2. In germline, CDR1 is LNHNV, CDR2 YYDKDF (reference sequence). With 0 bases clipped from V and 2 bases from J, the junction kept 3 bases outside the gene matches. The CDR3 extends over 17 amino acids. Variable domain in full (rest from reference TRBV15 and TRBJ2-6): DAMVIQNPRYQVTQFGKPVTLSCSQTLNHNVMYWYQQKSSQAPKLLFHYYDKDFNNEADTPDNFQSRRPNTSFCFLDIRSPGLGDTAMYLCATSRDRAGAGANVLTFGAGSRLTVL.

This clone was seen ten or more times. The chain recombines TRBV4-1 with TRBJ2-1, with 8 positions matching TRBD1. CDR1 and CDR2 from the germline V gene are MGHRA and YSYEKL. CDR3 length: 15 amino acids. Trimming cost V 0 bases and J 6 bases; bases outside gene matches: 4. The CDR3 DNA reads as TGCGCCAGCAGCCAAGATCTGGGGACAGGCAATGAGCAGTTCTTC. Translating it yields CASSQDLGTGNEQFF.

With regard to this clone: Other nucleotide sequences from this sample produce the same CDR3. This chain joins TRBV9 and TRBJ2-1; D may be TRBD2 (6 bases). The CDR3 length is 14 residues. V shed 0 bases and J shed 7 bases, with 11 bases lying between them. Germline V gene sequence: CDR1 SGDLS, CDR2 YYNGEE. The CDR3 region is CASSVGGGANEQFF. The CDR3 coding sequence is TGTGCCAGCAGCGTAGGGGGCGGGGCTAATGAGCAGTTCTTC.

This chain joins TRBV10-3 and TRBJ2-2, with D possibly called TRBD1 or TRBD2 (5 bases each). The V end lost 4 bases, the J end lost 0 bases, and 6 bases lay between the germline ends. In germline, CDR1 is ENHRY, CDR2 SYGVKD. The CDR3 has 14 amino acids. CDR3 sequence: CAISGGTNTGELFF. CDR3 nucleotide sequence: TGTGCCATCAGTGGGGGGACGAACACCGGGGAGCTGTTTTTT.

The V call is TRBV7-6, the J call TRBJ1-1; tentatively, D is TRBD1 (5 bases). Looked up from germline, CDR1 is SGHVS and CDR2 is FNYEAQ. There are 12 residues in the CDR3. Trimming took off 5 bases at V and 5 bases at J, with 9 bases between the two ends. CDR3 in DNA: TGTGCCAGCAGCGAGTCAGGGACTGAAGCTTTCTTT. Amino acids: CASSESGTEAFF.

V gene TRBV5-5 combines with J gene TRBJ2-7; 8 bases map to TRBD1. The CDR3 loop spans 15 amino acids. The trim removed 3 bases at V and 6 bases at J, leaving 11 bases unmatched. Germline CDR1 reads SGHKS; CDR2 reads YYEKEE (reference sequence). Here the CDR3 reads CASSSRTGSSREQYF. CDR3 coding DNA: TGTGCCAGCAGCTCACGGACAGGGTCGTCTCGCGAGCAGTACTTC. Full variable domain (rest looked up from reference TRBV5-5 and TRBJ2-7): DAGVTQSPTHLIKTRGQQVTLRCSPISGHKSVSWYQQVLGQGPQFIFQYYEKEERGRGNFPDRFSARQFPNYSSELNVNALLLGDSALYLCASSSRTGSSREQYFGPGTRLTVT.